These 32 T cell receptor beta chains were sequenced from one sample in a study of response to subunit inactivated influenza vaccine. Via MiXCR, TCRdb re-called the RT-PCR reads, giving one row per CDR3 protein. The top ten clones hold 7.8% of a sample with about 240,000 distinct CDR3 sequences, 10% to 15% of them seen once. This specimen consisted of non-naive T cells sorted from PBMCs, obtained less than 15 days before vaccination. Receptors originate from a man aged 50-60 years who received an inactivated influenza vaccine.

Here the CDR3 reads CASSLIGSSGANVLTF. CDR3 sequence (DNA): TGCGCCAGCAGCTTGATTGGGTCCTCTGGGGCCAACGTCCTGACTTTC. The chain links TRBV5-1 to TRBJ2-6; D unclear. Trimming stripped 1 base from V and 0 bases from J, with 8 bases between. This CDR3 spans 16 amino acids. Germline CDR1 is SGHRS and CDR2 is YFSETQ.

This chain connects TRBV30 to TRBJ2-3; 7 nucleotides agree with TRBD2. This CDR3 spans 12 amino acids. The germline V gene encodes CDR1 GTSNPN and CDR2 SVGIG (reference sequence). After removal of 0 bases from V and 8 bases from J, the junction contained 2 bases not matched to a gene. In DNA, the CDR3 is TGTGCCTGGAGTGTTTGGGGGGGTACGCAGTATTTT. The encoded protein is CAWSVWGGTQYF.

The chain couples TRBV15 to TRBJ2-7, with D uncertain. The germline V gene encodes CDR1 LNHNV and CDR2 YYDKDF (reference sequence). Trimming removed 4 bases from V and 7 bases from J, with 14 bases in between. The CDR3 is made up of 13 amino acids. The CDR3 bases are TGTGCCACCAGCATACCCGCGACGTCGGAGCAGTACTTC. Its translation: CATSIPATSEQYF.

In this sample, this clonotype turned up many times. V usage is TRBV7-9 and J usage is TRBJ2-5, with D possibly being TRBD1 (6 bases). Germline V gene data show CDR1 as SEHNR and CDR2 as FQNEAQ (reference sequence). This CDR3 is 12 amino acids long. V gave up 5 bases and J gave up 5 bases, with 9 bases separating them. In DNA form, the CDR3 reads TGTGCCAGCAGCGCAGGGGACGAGACCCAGTACTTC. It is translated as CASSAGDETQYF.

This chain links TRBV14 with TRBJ2-1; weak D call: TRBD1 (6 bases). This CDR3 is 19 amino acids long. V was shortened by 0 bases and J by 6 bases, with 24 bases between the two germline ends. In germline, CDR1 is SGHDN, CDR2 FVKESK. The DNA of the CDR3 is TGTGCCAGCAGCCAAGATCCTTTCAAGACAGGCCAGGTAGTCAATGAGCAGTTCTTC. Protein sequence: CASSQDPFKTGQVVNEQFF.

A few counts support this clonotype. The chain uses TRBV7-8 and TRBJ2-7; the D call may be TRBD1 or TRBD2 (5 bases each). The CDR3 is 15 residues long. Germline loops: CDR1 SGHVS, CDR2 FQNEAQ. Trimming removed 0 bases at V and 3 bases at J, with 12 bases between. CDR3 residues: CASSLAGPGYYEQYF. In DNA, the CDR3 is TGTGCCAGCAGCTTAGCGGGACCCGGCTACTACGAGCAGTACTTC.

There are many counts of this clonotype. V and J are TRBV5-1 and TRBJ2-1; 9 bases line up with TRBD2. Germline values: CDR1 SGHRS, CDR2 YFSETQ. The CDR3 loop spans 13 amino acids. V trimming: 4 bases; J trimming: 14 bases; junction bases outside the gene matches: 10. The CDR3 reads CASSLTRLAVEFF. CDR3 bases: TGCGCCAGCAGCCTTACTCGACTAGCGGTCGAGTTCTTC.

This sequence joins TRBV29-1 and TRBJ2-7; D is uncertain. Germline CDR1 and CDR2: SQVTM and ANQGSEA. Trimming removed 7 bases at V and 2 bases at J, with 12 bases between. This CDR3 has 12 amino acids. CDR3 nucleotide sequence: TGCAGCGCGGCGGTCGGCCCCTACGAGCAGTACTTC. This encodes CSAAVGPYEQYF.

This clonotype occurred a few times. The V call is TRBV12-3 or TRBV12-4, the J call TRBJ2-2; 7 nucleotides align to TRBD1. The CDR3 extends over 16 amino acids. With 5 bases clipped from V and 1 base from J, the junction kept 7 bases outside the gene matches. The CDR3 is CASSGYRDRNTGELFF. For the CDR3, the DNA is TGTGCCAGCAGTGGATACCGGGACAGGAACACCGGGGAGCTGTTTTTT.

This clonotype was detected once. The junction shows a germline mismatch at one end, possibly a read error. CDR3 in amino acids: CCARGDRDYSYNEQFF. CDR3 bases: TGCTGTGCTAGGGGGGACCGGGACTACTCCTACAATGAGCAGTTCTTC. J is TRBJ2-1 and V is TRBV20-1, with D possibly being TRBD2 (7 bases). This CDR3 comprises 16 residues. Per the germline V gene, CDR1 is DFQATT and CDR2 is SNEGSKA (reference sequence).

This clonotype was observed at least ten times. This rearrangement joins TRBV20-1 to TRBJ2-5; TRBD2 might be the D (5 bases). CDR3 length: 12 amino acids. The V end was cut by 5 bases, the J end by 10 bases, with 17 bases between. Germline V gives CDR1 DFQATT, CDR2 SNEGSKA (reference sequence). CDR3 nucleotides: TGCAGTGCTCCGAGGAACCTCGGGGACCAGTACTTC. It is translated as CSAPRNLGDQYF.

The chain recombines TRBV19 with TRBJ2-1; 7 nucleotides agree with TRBD2. The CDR3 runs to 13 residues. CDR1 and CDR2 (germline): LNHDA, SQIVND (reference sequence). Unmatched junction bases numbered 6, after V lost 9 bases and J lost 4 bases. Here the CDR3 DNA reads TGTGCCAGCTGGGGAGGGTGGTACAATGAGCAGTTCTTC. Amino acid sequence: CASWGGWYNEQFF.

This clonotype was seen more than once but under ten times. The chain combines TRBV14 with TRBJ2-1; 8 bases line up with TRBD2. V lost 1 base and J lost 7; bases outside the gene matches: 9. This CDR3 region has 16 residues. The germline V gene has CDR1 SGHDN and CDR2 FVKESK. CDR3 in DNA: TGTGCCAGCAGCCAAGTCCCGGGAGGGCAATGGAATGAGCAGTTCTTC. Amino acid sequence: CASSQVPGGQWNEQFF.

This clonotype came up a few times. The CDR3 DNA reads as TGTGCCACCGGACTAGCGGGGGACCCCGGGGAGCTGTTTTTT. Amino acid sequence: CATGLAGDPGELFF. This chain links TRBV10-3 with TRBJ2-2, with TRBD2 matching 13 bases. J gave up 6 bases and V 10 bases, and 5 bases lay outside the gene matches. Germline-derived CDR1 and CDR2 are ENHRY and SYGVKD. The CDR3 sequence is 14 residues long.

This clonotype was recorded many times. The chain couples TRBV29-1 to TRBJ2-3; D remains ambiguous. The V end was cut by 7 bases, the J end by 4 bases, with 21 bases between. The CDR3 contains 15 residues. Germline V lookup: CDR1 SQVTM, CDR2 ANQGSEA. The CDR3 protein is CSANGGARASDTQYF. The CDR3 nucleotides are TGCAGCGCAAACGGCGGCGCAAGGGCCTCAGATACGCAGTATTTT.

This clonotype was counted at least ten times. V gene TRBV15 combines with J gene TRBJ2-1, with TRBD2 matching 8 bases. Germline lookup yields CDR1 LNHNV and CDR2 YYDKDF (reference sequence). Trimming cost V 7 bases and J 5 bases; bases outside gene matches: 13. CDR3 length: 16 residues. CDR3 residues: CATKRVRGGTNNEQFF. The CDR3 DNA is TGTGCCACCAAGAGGGTCCGGGGGGGTACGAACAATGAGCAGTTCTTC.

The chain couples TRBV6-2 or TRBV6-3 to TRBJ1-1; D call uncertain. The CDR3 has 12 residues. Per the germline V gene, CDR1 is MNHEY and CDR2 is SVGEGT. Deletions cut 10 bases from V and 0 bases from J, with 9 bases between. CDR3 DNA sequence: TGTGCCACCGGGGATCTGAACACTGAAGCTTTCTTT. This gives the protein CATGDLNTEAFF.

V and J are TRBV7-6 and TRBJ2-5; D is unresolved. Germline V CDR1 and CDR2: SGHVS, FNYEAQ. The CDR3 is made up of 13 amino acids. Deletions cut 5 bases from V and 5 bases from J, with 12 bases between. CDR3 region: CASSPHGPETQYF. CDR3 nucleotides: TGTGCCAGCAGCCCCCATGGGCCCGAGACCCAGTACTTC.

This clonotype was observed a handful of times. This rearrangement joins TRBV9 to TRBJ2-3; D not resolved. Germline V gene sequence: CDR1 SGDLS, CDR2 YYNGEE. V shed 1 base and J shed 8 bases, with 8 bases lying between them. CDR3 length: 12 residues. The CDR3 bases are TGTGCCAGCAGCGTATTTACCGGTACGCAGTATTTT. It translates to CASSVFTGTQYF.

This chain links TRBV3-1 with TRBJ2-5; D is possibly TRBD1 (5 bases). Germline assignment: CDR1 LGHDT and CDR2 YNNKEL (reference sequence). The CDR3 has 14 amino acids. V lost 2 bases, J lost 2 bases, and 9 bases lay in between. The CDR3 DNA is TGTGCCAGCAGCCAACTGGGGCCTCAAGAGACCCAGTACTTC. This translates into CASSQLGPQETQYF.

This clonotype has a count of ten or more. The chain recombines TRBV7-9 with TRBJ2-7; D is unclear. Trimming cost V 2 bases and J 5 bases, with 16 bases left between them. CDR3 length equals 15 residues. Germline V lookup: CDR1 SEHNR, CDR2 FQNEAQ (reference sequence). Here the CDR3 DNA reads TGTGCCAGCAGCTTAAGCTCCACCGGAAAGGACGAGCAGTACTTC. It encodes CASSLSSTGKDEQYF.

This clonotype was recorded at least ten times. CDR3 sequence (DNA): TGTGCCAGCAGCTTAGTATACCAGGGTGGCCCAGATACGCAGTATTTT. Protein: CASSLVYQGGPDTQYF. The gene calls are TRBV7-2 and TRBJ2-3; the D gene is possibly TRBD1 (5 bases). The CDR3 has 16 amino acids. Germline V lookup: CDR1 SGHTA, CDR2 FQGNSA. The V end lost 1 base, the J end lost 4 bases, and 15 bases lay between the germline ends.

This clonotype was counted between two and nine times. The chain has TRBV4-2 and TRBJ2-5, with TRBD2 matching over 13 bases. Germline assignment: CDR1 LGHNA and CDR2 YNFKEQ. V shed 3 bases and J 5 bases; nucleotides not matched to a gene: 6. The length of the CDR3 is 16 residues. The CDR3 here is CASSHTSGGGVETQYF. CDR3 DNA sequence: TGTGCCAGCAGCCATACTAGCGGGGGGGGCGTCGAGACCCAGTACTTC.

In this sample, this clonotype turned up a few times. This sequence joins TRBV3-1 and TRBJ2-3; 12 bases match TRBD2. The V and J ends lost 8 bases and 6 bases, in that order; junction bases with no gene match: 3. Germline-derived CDR1 and CDR2 are LGHDT and YNNKEL (reference sequence). The CDR3 is 13 amino acids. CDR3 amino acids: CASGLAGGDTQYF. In DNA form, the CDR3 reads TGTGCCAGCGGGCTAGCGGGAGGGGATACGCAGTATTTT.

The rearrangement uses TRBV4-3 and TRBJ2-7; TRBD2 matches 7 bases. The CDR3 runs 17 residues. In germline, CDR1 is LGHNA, CDR2 YSLEER. J gave up 2 bases and V 0 bases, and 10 bases lay outside the gene matches. CDR3 protein: CASSQEGGAGDPYEQYF. CDR3 DNA: TGCGCCAGCAGCCAAGAGGGAGGGGCGGGGGACCCCTACGAGCAGTACTTC.

This clonotype has a count of ten or more. Its ends do not fully match the called genes, so a read error is possible. The chain carries TRBV5-1 and TRBJ1-1; a possible D gene is TRBD1 (5 bases). The length of the CDR3 is 12 residues. Germline V gene lookup returns CDR1 SGHRS and CDR2 YFSETQ. CDR3 sequence (DNA): TGTGCCAGCAGCCTTCGGGGGACTGAAGCTTTCTTT. Protein: CASSLRGTEAFF.

J is TRBJ1-3 and V is TRBV28, with 7 nucleotides matching TRBD1. Germline CDR1 is MDHEN and CDR2 is SYDVKM. Trimming removed 8 bases from V and 2 bases from J; junction bases left unmatched: 6. The CDR3 covers 14 residues. Here the CDR3 DNA reads TGTGCCAGCCTAACAGGGGACACTGGAAACACCATATATTTT. It codes for CASLTGDTGNTIYF.

This clonotype has ten or more counts. The rearrangement uses TRBV20-1 and TRBJ1-5; 10 nucleotides line up with TRBD1. Germline CDR1 is DFQATT and CDR2 is SNEGSKA (reference sequence). There are 17 residues in the CDR3. After removal of 6 bases from V and 0 bases from J, the junction contained 11 bases not matched to a gene. The CDR3 bases are TGCAGTGCCCCGACAGGGGGCGGAACTCGTAGCAATCAGCCCCAGCATTTT. Protein product: CSAPTGGGTRSNQPQHF.

The V call is TRBV4-1, the J call TRBJ2-2; D remains ambiguous. V was shortened by 0 bases and J by 5 bases, with 7 bases between the two germline ends. Germline loops: CDR1 MGHRA, CDR2 YSYEKL. CDR3 length: 14 residues. The chain's CDR3 is CASSQEGKTGELFF. The CDR3 coding sequence is TGCGCCAGCAGCCAAGAGGGAAAGACCGGGGAGCTGTTTTTT.

Concerning this clonotype: This may come from a read error, since a much larger clone is one base off. The rearrangement uses TRBV10-3 and TRBJ2-1, with 10 bases lining up with TRBD2. CDR1 ENHRY and CDR2 SYGVKD come from the germline V gene. V trimming: 6 bases; J trimming: 2 bases; junction bases outside the gene matches: 7. The CDR3 has 16 amino acids. CDR3 region: CAISSNSGRAYNEQFF. CDR3 DNA sequence: TGTGCCATCAGCTCAAACAGCGGGAGGGCCTACAATGAGCAGTTCTTC.

Ten or more counts support this clonotype. This sequence joins TRBV4-2 and TRBJ2-6; 7 bases agree with TRBD1. This CDR3 is built from 19 residues. Losses at the gene ends were 4 bases for V and 0 bases for J; bases not matched to a gene: 12. CDR1 LGHNA and CDR2 YNFKEQ come from the germline V gene. DNA of the CDR3: TGTGCCAGCAGCCCTAAGGGACAGAGAGCCCCCTCTGGGGCCAACGTCCTGACTTTC. This codes for CASSPKGQRAPSGANVLTF.

This clonotype has just a few counts. V gene TRBV4-2 combines with J gene TRBJ1-1; D ambiguous. The germline CDR1 and CDR2 sequences are LGHNA and YNFKEQ. Trimming stripped 0 bases from V and 3 bases from J, with 11 bases between. There are 15 residues in the CDR3. The CDR3 DNA is TGTGCCAGCAGCCAAGACCTCAGACGGGACACTGAAGCTTTCTTT. This translates into CASSQDLRRDTEAFF.